These 22 T cell receptor beta chains share one sample of origin, sequenced in a study of breast tumors, draining lymph nodes, adjacent tissues. MiXCR, run by TCRdb on the multiplex PCR reads, gives a single entry per CDR3 protein. The sample includes under 20,000 distinct CDR3 sequences, around two fifths of them seen just once. The source material was breast tumor tissue. The source is a female donor with breast cancer. Some clones in this sample may be carry-over from other donors' samples.

This clonotype showed up many times. The gene calls are TRBV3-1 and TRBJ2-4, with D unresolved. The ends were cut back, 0 bases at V and 2 bases at J, with 14 bases in the middle. CDR1 is LGHDT and CDR2 is YNNKEL in the germline V gene (reference sequence). The CDR3 runs 17 residues. CDR3 DNA sequence: TGTGCCAGCAGCCAAGATACCCCCGCGAAGACCAAAAACATTCAGTACTTC. Amino acid sequence: CASSQDTPAKTKNIQYF.

This clonotype was detected many times. V and J are TRBV7-2 and TRBJ1-2, with 7 nucleotides matching TRBD1. The ends lost 4 bases at V and 3 bases at J; junction bases unmatched: 8. The length of the CDR3 is 15 residues. Germline CDR1 SGHTA, CDR2 FQGNSA. The CDR3 nucleotides are TGTGCCAGCAGCTCCAGGGGGGCGAGTGACTATGGCTACACCTTC. Translated, it gives CASSSRGASDYGYTF. Supplemented by reference TRBV7-2 and TRBJ1-2, the full variable domain reads GAGVSQSPSNKVTEKGKDVELRCDPISGHTALYWYRQSLGQGLEFLIYFQGNSAPDKSGLPSDRFSAERTGGSVSTLTIQRTQQEDSAVYLCASSSRGASDYGYTFGSGTRLTVV.

This clonotype turned up a few times. The CDR3, as DNA: TGCGCCAGCAGCTTGGTTCCAGGAATCTATGGCTACACCTTC. This sequence encodes CASSLVPGIYGYTF. V gene TRBV5-1 combines with J gene TRBJ1-2; D not certain. V lost 0 bases to trimming and J lost 4 bases, with 10 bases between them. From germline, CDR1 is SGHRS and CDR2 YFSETQ. The CDR3 has 14 amino acids.

Comment on this clonotype: A much bigger clone sits one base away, suggesting this may be a read error. The genes are TRBV5-4 and TRBJ2-1, with a possible D match to TRBD2 (6 bases). CDR1 and CDR2 (germline): SGHNT, YYREEE (reference sequence). CDR3 length: 15 residues. Trimming left V 7 bases short and J 3 bases short, with 17 bases between. The CDR3 bases are TGTGCCAGCGGCCCAGGGACTCCGGGCTACAATGAGCAGTTCTTC. Encoded protein: CASGPGTPGYNEQFF.

This clonotype showed up many times. The chain is built from TRBV6-5 and TRBJ1-2; maybe TRBD1 (5 bases). Germline V gene sequence: CDR1 MNHEY, CDR2 SVGAGI. Trimming stripped 5 bases from V and 5 bases from J, with 18 bases between. The CDR3 totals 15 residues. In nucleotides, the CDR3 is TGTGCCAGCAGTCCCACCCAGAGAGGGGTATATGGCTACACCTTC. Translated, it gives CASSPTQRGVYGYTF.

This clonotype has at least ten counts. A single base separates this from a much larger clone, so it may be a read error. J is TRBJ1-4 and V is TRBV6-5; maybe TRBD1 (6 bases). The CDR3 extends over 14 amino acids. Germline loops: CDR1 MNHEY, CDR2 SVGAGI. V lost 5 bases, J lost 8 bases, and 15 bases lay in between. In DNA, the CDR3 is TGTGCCAGCAGTCCCAGGGGTGGGGGAGAAAAACTGTTTTTT. Its protein is CASSPRGGGEKLFF.

This clonotype was seen repeatedly, ten times or more. This chain uses TRBV20-1 with TRBJ2-1; perhaps TRBD2 as D (6 bases). The germline gives CDR1 DFQATT, CDR2 SNEGSKA (reference sequence). V was shortened by 8 bases and J by 6 bases, with 17 bases between the two germline ends. The CDR3 sequence is 13 residues long. The DNA of the CDR3 is TGCAGTCTACTAGCTTTAACGGGCAATGAGCAGTTCTTC. Protein sequence: CSLLALTGNEQFF.

V and J are TRBV6-4 and TRBJ1-6; 7 nucleotides align to TRBD1. With V trimmed by 0 bases and J by 7 bases, 0 bases remained unmatched. This CDR3 comprises 14 residues. The germline gives CDR1 MRHNA, CDR2 SNTAGT. This CDR3 reads CASSDSGGNSPLHF. The CDR3 DNA sequence: TGTGCCAGCAGTGACTCAGGGGGCAATTCACCCCTCCACTTT.

This clonotype was seen many times. The chain's CDR3 is CATIGQTNQPQHF. The CDR3 nucleotides read TGTGCCACCATCGGGCAGACCAATCAGCCCCAGCATTTT. V and J are TRBV28 and TRBJ1-5; D not resolved. The CDR3 is made up of 13 amino acids. CDR1 is MDHEN and CDR2 is SYDVKM in the germline V gene. Trimming took 10 bases from V and 3 from J, leaving 13 bases between them.

This chain uses TRBV2 with TRBJ2-1; 8 bases are a match to TRBD1. The CDR3 extends over 15 amino acids. The V segment lost 7 bases and the J segment 8 bases; nucleotides outside the gene matches: 13. CDR1 is SNHLY, CDR2 FYNNEI, per germline. CDR3 loop: CASKPDRARAYEQFF. The CDR3 coding sequence is TGTGCCAGCAAACCGGACAGGGCGAGGGCCTATGAGCAGTTCTTC.

Points on this clonotype: One junction end does not reproduce the germline sequence, and a read error may be involved. The V gene is TRBV12-3 or TRBV12-4, the J gene TRBJ2-3, with 7 bases that match TRBD2. There are 13 residues in the CDR3. CDR3 in amino acids: CASTGRGTDTQYF. CDR3 nucleotide sequence: TGTGCCAGCACTGGGAGGGGCACAGATACGCAATATTTT.

There are many counts of this clonotype. The chain couples TRBV24-1 to TRBJ2-3; no clear D gene. V dropped 5 bases and J dropped 1 base, with 6 bases sitting between them. The length of the CDR3 is 13 residues. The germline V gene has CDR1 KGHDR and CDR2 SFDVKD. DNA for the CDR3: TGTGCCACCAGTGGATTTGGCACAGATACGCAGTATTTT. Residues: CATSGFGTDTQYF.

Ten or more counts support this clonotype. It may be a read error: a sequence one base away is much more abundant. The chain's CDR3 is CSASGSPYSSEQYF. The CDR3 nucleotides are TGCAGTGCTAGCGGGAGCCCTTACTCCTCCGAGCAGTACTTC. This chain uses TRBV20-1 with TRBJ2-7; D perhaps matches TRBD2 (6 bases). The CDR3 consists of 14 residues. Germline CDR1 reads DFQATT; CDR2 reads SNEGSKA (reference sequence).

This clonotype was picked up many times. The V call is TRBV9, the J call TRBJ2-2; 10 bases map to TRBD2. Per the germline V gene, CDR1 is SGDLS and CDR2 is YYNGEE. CDR3 length: 16 amino acids. V gave up 0 bases and J gave up 5 bases; unmatched junction bases: 4. The CDR3 spells CASSVGSSGGTGELFF. The CDR3 DNA reads TGTGCCAGCAGCGTAGGGTCTAGCGGGGGAACCGGGGAGCTGTTTTTT.

This clonotype has at least ten counts. V gene TRBV3-1 combines with J gene TRBJ2-3; TRBD2 aligns across 9 bases. From germline, CDR1 is LGHDT and CDR2 YNNKEL (reference sequence). The CDR3 consists of 16 residues. The ends lost 4 bases at V and 2 bases at J; junction bases unmatched: 7. Here the CDR3 DNA reads TGTGCCAGCAGCCGCAAGACTAGCGGAAACACAGATACGCAGTATTTT. Encoded protein: CASSRKTSGNTDTQYF.

There are many counts of this clonotype. This may be a read error: a much more frequent sequence differs by one nucleotide. This chain links TRBV20-1 with TRBJ1-2; unclear D gene. Germline values: CDR1 DFQATT, CDR2 SNEGSKA (reference sequence). This CDR3 comprises 12 residues. CDR3 sequence: CSARTGSYGSTF. DNA for the CDR3: TGCAGTGCACGAACCGGGAGCTATGGCTCCACCTTC.

This clonotype was counted once. The V gene is TRBV20-1, the J gene TRBJ2-3; D is ambiguous. This CDR3 spans 15 amino acids. V shed 3 bases and J shed 6 bases, with 19 bases lying between them. The germline CDR1 and CDR2 sequences are DFQATT and SNEGSKA (reference sequence). As DNA, the CDR3 is TGCAGTGCTAGCCCTTGGCGGATGAGTAGGGATACGCAGTATTTT. It yields the protein CSASPWRMSRDTQYF.

This clonotype was seen just once. The chain employs TRBV4-1 and TRBJ2-7; D perhaps matches TRBD1 (5 bases). Germline assignment: CDR1 MGHRA and CDR2 YSYEKL. This CDR3 has 15 amino acids. V lost 4 bases to trimming and J lost 6 bases, with 19 bases between them. The CDR3 bases are TGCGCCAGCAGCCCCATCCAGGGAAGCCTTGGCGAGCAGTACTTC. Residues: CASSPIQGSLGEQYF.

This clonotype has ten or more counts. J is TRBJ1-3 and V is TRBV30; D ambiguous. Per the germline V gene, CDR1 is GTSNPN and CDR2 is SVGIG (reference sequence). CDR3 size: 17 residues. V lost 2 bases to trimming and J lost 0 bases, with 17 bases between them. The CDR3 nucleotides read TGTGCCTGGAGTTACGGAGGACTGCCAAGCTCTGGAAACACCATATATTTT. Protein: CAWSYGGLPSSGNTIYF.

The CDR3 nucleotides read TGTGCCAGCAGCTTAGGTTTAGGGTTCGGGGAGACCCAGTACTTC. Encoded protein: CASSLGLGFGETQYF. This sequence joins TRBV7-8 and TRBJ2-5; D is ambiguous. This CDR3 is built from 15 residues. Trimming shortened V by 1 base and J by 5 bases, and 14 bases separated the two germline ends. Germline values: CDR1 SGHVS, CDR2 FQNEAQ.

The chain combines TRBV5-1 with TRBJ2-7, with 7 bases aligning to TRBD2. This CDR3 is 15 amino acids long. Looked up from germline, CDR1 is SGHRS and CDR2 is YFSETQ. Trimming removed 6 bases from V and 4 bases from J; junction bases left unmatched: 13. CDR3 amino acids: CASTPQGAGVYEQYF. CDR3 bases: TGCGCCAGCACCCCCCAAGGGGCGGGAGTTTACGAGCAGTACTTC.

V and J are TRBV11-2 and TRBJ1-6; 7 bases align to TRBD1. The V segment lost 5 bases and the J segment 4 bases; nucleotides outside the gene matches: 8. Looked up from germline, CDR1 is SGHAT and CDR2 is FQNNGV. The CDR3 is 16 residues long. CDR3 in amino acids: CASSRSTGLYNSPLHF. The CDR3 region has the DNA TGTGCCAGCAGCCGTTCGACAGGGTTGTATAATTCACCCCTCCACTTT.